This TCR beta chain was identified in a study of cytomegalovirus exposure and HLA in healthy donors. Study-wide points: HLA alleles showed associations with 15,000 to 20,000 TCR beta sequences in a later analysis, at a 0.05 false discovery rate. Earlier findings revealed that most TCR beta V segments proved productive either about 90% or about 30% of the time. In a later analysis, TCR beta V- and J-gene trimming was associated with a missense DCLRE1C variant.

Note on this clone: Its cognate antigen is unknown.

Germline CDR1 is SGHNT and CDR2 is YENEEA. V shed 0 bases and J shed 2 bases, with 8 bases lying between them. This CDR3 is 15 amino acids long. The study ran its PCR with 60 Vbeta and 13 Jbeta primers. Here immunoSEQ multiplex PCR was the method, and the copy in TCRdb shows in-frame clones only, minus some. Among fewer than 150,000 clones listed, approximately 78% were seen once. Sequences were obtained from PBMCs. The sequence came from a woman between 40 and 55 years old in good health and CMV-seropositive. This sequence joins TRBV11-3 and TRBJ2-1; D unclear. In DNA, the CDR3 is TGTGCCAGCAGCTTAGACCGCGCCCCCTACAATGAGCAGTTCTTC. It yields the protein CASSLDRAPYNEQFF.